Listed below are T cell receptor beta chains from one sample, sequenced in a study of blood T cell repertoires in COVID-19. Here immunoSEQ multiplex PCR was the method, and the copy in TCRdb shows in-frame clones only, minus some. The repertoire has around 70,000 clones, 65% to 85% of them found once; the top ten carry about 18%. Source material: peripheral blood. These receptors came from a woman in her sixties with acute or convalescent COVID-19. CDR3s leave out the opening cysteine and the closing phenylalanine or tryptophan.

v_call: TRBV6-1; j_call: TRBJ1-2; cdr3_aa: ASSEGFTGDYGYT
v_call: TRBV19; j_call: TRBJ1-2; cdr3_aa: ASSIRTGPQRPNGYT
v_call: TRBV6-6; j_call: TRBJ1-5; cdr3_aa: ASSPSRGGSSNQPQH
v_call: TRBV19; j_call: TRBJ1-5; cdr3_aa: ACSGDREFYSNQPQH
v_call: TRBV2; j_call: TRBJ2-1; cdr3_aa: ASSEMTGDRDNEQF
v_call: TRBV19; j_call: TRBJ1-5; cdr3_aa: ASSTPEQGAEYQPQH
v_call: TRBV5-4; j_call: TRBJ2-2; cdr3_aa: ASSPPRGSGELF
v_call: TRBV6-1; j_call: TRBJ2-7; cdr3_aa: ASSEQSLFYEQY
v_call: TRBV5-1; j_call: TRBJ1-1; cdr3_aa: ASSLAQGKKDTEAF
v_call: TRBV28; j_call: TRBJ2-7; cdr3_aa: AIRTGETYEQY
v_call: TRBV7-9; j_call: TRBJ2-3; cdr3_aa: ASSLGTASTDTQY
v_call: TRBV28; j_call: TRBJ1-5; cdr3_aa: ASSQQGDQPQH
v_call: TRBV5-1; j_call: TRBJ1-1; cdr3_aa: ASSSGQNTEAF
v_call: TRBV4-3; j_call: TRBJ1-6; cdr3_aa: ASSHHRGGNSPLH
v_call: TRBV5-4; j_call: TRBJ1-1; cdr3_aa: ASSLAGGGNTEAF
v_call: TRBV6-5; j_call: TRBJ1-2; cdr3_aa: ASRAGSGYT
v_call: TRBV5-1; j_call: TRBJ1-6; cdr3_aa: ASSFSQGGSANSPLH
v_call: TRBV10-3; j_call: TRBJ1-2; cdr3_aa: AISEIQTSGYT
v_call: TRBV5-1; j_call: TRBJ1-1; cdr3_aa: ASSLTGPNTEAF
v_call: TRBV24-1; j_call: TRBJ2-1; cdr3_aa: ATSDLRDRAYNEQF
v_call: TRBV30; j_call: TRBJ2-1; cdr3_aa: AWSFSLANEQF
v_call: TRBV18; j_call: TRBJ1-1; cdr3_aa: ASSPQREGTEAF
v_call: TRBV19; j_call: TRBJ1-1; cdr3_aa: ASSVGTGALKVDF
v_call: TRBV19; j_call: TRBJ2-7; cdr3_aa: ASSIRGSSYEQY
v_call: TRBV24-1; j_call: TRBJ2-5; cdr3_aa: ATSSAGQQETQY
v_call: TRBV7-2; j_call: TRBJ2-1; cdr3_aa: ASSYRGYNEQF
v_call: TRBV9; j_call: TRBJ2-5; cdr3_aa: ASSVVGGGIQETQY
v_call: TRBV24-1; j_call: TRBJ2-1; cdr3_aa: ATSPGRASSYNEQF
v_call: TRBV15; j_call: TRBJ1-2; cdr3_aa: ATSPPFGEGYT
v_call: TRBV19; j_call: TRBJ1-1; cdr3_aa: ASSGQGETEAF
v_call: TRBV5-6; j_call: TRBJ2-3; cdr3_aa: ASSWDRGATQY
v_call: TRBV6-2/TRBV6-3; j_call: TRBJ2-2; cdr3_aa: ASSRPGLVNTGELF
v_call: TRBV7-2; j_call: TRBJ2-1; cdr3_aa: ASSLVFGQSYSYNEQF
v_call: TRBV20-1; j_call: TRBJ1-2; cdr3_aa: SASYTHGGANYGYT
v_call: TRBV7-8; j_call: TRBJ1-2; cdr3_aa: ASSRRLQGNYGYT
v_call: TRBV2; j_call: TRBJ1-1; cdr3_aa: ASTSVGAGTEAF
v_call: TRBV6-6; j_call: TRBJ1-5; cdr3_aa: ASSLGGNSNQPQH
v_call: TRBV7-2; j_call: TRBJ2-1; cdr3_aa: ASSFLGTGVGNEQF
v_call: TRBV10-3; j_call: TRBJ2-7; cdr3_aa: AISIYRDEQY
v_call: TRBV6-5; j_call: TRBJ1-6; cdr3_aa: ASKPGVNSPLH
v_call: TRBV27; j_call: TRBJ1-6; cdr3_aa: ASSPRGQDNSPLH
v_call: TRBV7-9; j_call: TRBJ1-4; cdr3_aa: ASSAGTGYNEKLF
v_call: TRBV6-2/TRBV6-3; j_call: TRBJ2-1; cdr3_aa: ASSNNEGTGNYNEQF
v_call: TRBV30; j_call: TRBJ1-1; cdr3_aa: AWSRNRLNTEAF
v_call: TRBV12-3/TRBV12-4; j_call: TRBJ1-1; cdr3_aa: ASSDRGEAF
v_call: TRBV29-1; j_call: TRBJ1-2; cdr3_aa: SVDVQGVGGYT
v_call: TRBV7-2; j_call: TRBJ2-3; cdr3_aa: ASSLLAGGKTDTQY
v_call: TRBV6-6; j_call: TRBJ2-1; cdr3_aa: ASSYVQGRGNEQF
v_call: TRBV18; j_call: TRBJ1-2; cdr3_aa: ASSPPSRGLDNYGYT
v_call: TRBV3-1/TRBV3-2; j_call: TRBJ1-1; cdr3_aa: ASSQAGDNTEAF
v_call: TRBV18; j_call: TRBJ2-5; cdr3_aa: ASSPGDRGETQY
v_call: TRBV9; j_call: TRBJ2-5; cdr3_aa: ASSAGQQETQY